Listed here are 16 T cell receptor beta chains from one sample, sequenced in a study of blood T cell repertoires in COVID-19. The data were produced by immunoSEQ multiplex PCR, yet TCRdb's version contains in-frame clones alone and is incomplete. Of more than 95,000 clones in the sample, under 85% were seen once. The source material was peripheral blood. These receptors were taken from a man between 60 and 75 years old with acute or convalescent COVID-19.

This rearrangement joins TRBV24-1 to TRBJ2-1, with D unresolved. The germline gives CDR1 KGHDR, CDR2 SFDVKD. V gave up 3 bases and J gave up 7 bases, with 6 bases separating them. This CDR3 has 12 amino acids. The DNA of the CDR3 is TGTGCCACCAGTGATCCTAGTAATGAGCAGTTCTTC. The encoded protein is CATSDPSNEQFF.

J is TRBJ2-5 and V is TRBV27; D not resolved. The CDR3 runs 12 residues. CDR1 and CDR2 (germline): MNHEY, SMNVEV (reference sequence). V lost 5 bases, J lost 0 bases, and 4 bases lay in between. CDR3 nucleotides: TGTGCCAGCAGTCCATACCAAGAGACCCAGTACTTC. Its protein is CASSPYQETQYF.

The J gene is TRBJ1-1, the V gene TRBV19; 9 bases agree with TRBD1. J lost 1 base, V lost 6 bases, and 0 bases had no gene match. The CDR3 loop spans 13 amino acids. Germline V lookup: CDR1 LNHDA, CDR2 SQIVND (reference sequence). The CDR3 is CASRGQGNTEAFF. The CDR3 bases are TGTGCCAGTAGGGGACAGGGGAACACTGAAGCTTTCTTT. The full variable domain, completed using reference TRBV19 and TRBJ1-1, is DGGITQSPKYLFRKEGQNVTLSCEQNLNHDAMYWYRQDPGQGLRLIYYSQIVNDFQKGDIAEGYSVSREKKESFPLTVTSAQKNPTAFYLCASRGQGNTEAFFGQGTRLTVV.

The chain joins TRBV7-9 to TRBJ2-1, with 14 bases aligning to TRBD2. Germline CDR1 SEHNR, CDR2 FQNEAQ (reference sequence). The V gene end was trimmed by 5 bases and the J gene end by 0 bases; junction bases not matched to a gene: 6. This CDR3 spans 18 amino acids. CDR3 DNA: TGTGCCAGCAGCCTAGGGACTAGCGGGAGACGCTCCTACAATGAGCAGTTCTTC. Protein product: CASSLGTSGRRSYNEQFF.

This chain connects TRBV4-2 to TRBJ2-7; 9 bases are shared with TRBD2. CDR3 length: 14 amino acids. Losses at the gene ends were 1 base for V and 5 bases for J; bases not matched to a gene: 3. Germline V CDR1 and CDR2: LGHNA, YNFKEQ. DNA of the CDR3: TGTGCCAGCAGCCAAGGAATAGCGGGAGACGAGCAGTACTTC. It yields the protein CASSQGIAGDEQYF.

The genes are TRBV5-1 and TRBJ1-2; 11 bases fit TRBD1. Trimming removed 4 bases from V and 8 bases from J; junction bases left unmatched: 7. The CDR3 contains 14 residues. CDR1 is SGHRS, CDR2 YFSETQ, per germline. The CDR3 loop is CASSPWTGGEGYTF. The CDR3 DNA reads as TGCGCCAGCAGCCCATGGACAGGGGGCGAGGGCTACACCTTC.

This clone appeared once. The chain links TRBV5-5 to TRBJ2-3; D may be TRBD1 (6 bases). The CDR3 is made up of 15 amino acids. Trimming left V 2 bases short and J 3 bases short, with 13 bases between. Germline CDR1 SGHKS, CDR2 YYEKEE (reference sequence). The CDR3 sequence is CASSLPRTETDTQYF. As DNA, the CDR3 is TGTGCCAGCAGCTTACCCCGGACAGAGACAGATACGCAGTATTTT.

V usage is TRBV5-4 and J usage is TRBJ1-1; perhaps TRBD1 as D (5 bases). From germline, CDR1 is SGHNT and CDR2 YYREEE (reference sequence). This CDR3 contains 15 residues. Trimming cost V 3 bases and J 1 base, with 13 bases left between them. The CDR3 DNA reads TGTGCCAGCAGCTCTCCCGCCCAGGGGAACACTGAAGCTTTCTTT. Its protein is CASSSPAQGNTEAFF.

This clone was counted between two and nine times. As DNA, the CDR3 is TGCGCCAGCAGGCCCGGGACAGGGGTTCCCTATGGCTACACCTTC. Amino acid sequence: CASRPGTGVPYGYTF. The chain carries TRBV5-1 and TRBJ1-2, with 10 bases aligning to TRBD1. CDR3 length equals 15 residues. Germline V gene sequence: CDR1 SGHRS, CDR2 YFSETQ. Trimming cost V 5 bases and J 4 bases; bases outside gene matches: 8. Based on the CDR3 plus reference TRBV5-1 and TRBJ1-2, the full variable domain is KAGVTQTPRYLIKTRGQQVTLSCSPISGHRSVSWYQQTPGQGLQFLFEYFSETQRNKGNFPGRFSGRQFSNSRSEMNVSTLELGDSALYLCASRPGTGVPYGYTFGSGTRLTVV.

This clone showed up just a few times. This chain links TRBV7-2 with TRBJ2-7, with 14 bases lining up with TRBD2. Germline loops: CDR1 SGHTA, CDR2 FQGNSA. V shed 5 bases, J shed 7 bases, and the junction held 10 bases outside the gene matches. The CDR3 extends over 16 amino acids. The CDR3 loop reads CASSSGTSGRSREQYF. The DNA for the CDR3 is TGTGCCAGCAGCAGTGGGACTAGCGGGAGAAGCCGAGAGCAGTACTTC.

The chain uses TRBV6-1 and TRBJ2-5; TRBD1 matches at 7 bases. The CDR3 consists of 16 residues. V trimming: 0 bases; J trimming: 5 bases; junction bases outside the gene matches: 9. Germline loops: CDR1 MNHNS, CDR2 SASEGT. This CDR3 is CASSEAGRTRGETQYF. The CDR3 coding sequence is TGTGCCAGCAGTGAAGCGGGTCGCACCAGGGGGGAGACCCAGTACTTC.

The CDR3 spells CASKGDRYTEAFF. In nucleotides, the CDR3 is TGTGCCAGCAAGGGGGACCGATACACTGAAGCTTTCTTT. V gene TRBV6-5 combines with J gene TRBJ1-1, with D possibly matching TRBD1 (6 bases). This CDR3 is 13 amino acids long. V lost 7 bases, J lost 3 bases, and 12 bases lay in between. The germline V gene encodes CDR1 MNHEY and CDR2 SVGAGI.

The chain uses TRBV5-1 and TRBJ2-6; possibly TRBD1 for D (5 bases). V was clipped by 2 bases and J by 4 bases, with 10 bases between them. The CDR3 covers 15 residues. CDR1 and CDR2 from the germline V gene are SGHRS and YFSETQ. The CDR3 coding sequence is TGCGCCAGCAGCTTAGGGGCTTTGGGGGCCAACGTCCTGACTTTC. Translated: CASSLGALGANVLTF.

The V and J genes are TRBV5-1 and TRBJ2-5, with a possible D match to TRBD1 (5 bases). Germline assignment: CDR1 SGHRS and CDR2 YFSETQ. Trimming took 1 base from V and 5 from J, leaving 9 bases between them. There are 13 residues in the CDR3. The CDR3 nucleotides are TGCGCCAGCAGCTTGAAGGGGCTGGAGACCCAGTACTTC. Translation: CASSLKGLETQYF.

Turning to this clone: The sample contains more than one DNA sequence encoding this CDR3. The chain links TRBV7-3 to TRBJ2-5, with TRBD2 matching 8 bases. With V trimmed by 3 bases and J by 5 bases, 8 bases remained unmatched. Germline values: CDR1 SGHTA, CDR2 FQGTGA. The CDR3 is 15 amino acids. CDR3 nucleotides: TGTGCCAGCAGCTTTTCCGGGAGGGCCGGCGAGACCCAGTACTTC. Translated: CASSFSGRAGETQYF.

V gene TRBV27 combines with J gene TRBJ1-2; 7 bases fit TRBD1. The J segment lost 8 bases and the V segment lost 4 bases, leaving 13 bases of the junction unmatched. From germline, CDR1 is MNHEY and CDR2 SMNVEV (reference sequence). The CDR3 loop spans 15 amino acids. The DNA for the CDR3 is TGTGCCAGCAGTTCCTTCCGACAGGGCGGTTCCGGCTACACCTTC. It specifies CASSSFRQGGSGYTF.